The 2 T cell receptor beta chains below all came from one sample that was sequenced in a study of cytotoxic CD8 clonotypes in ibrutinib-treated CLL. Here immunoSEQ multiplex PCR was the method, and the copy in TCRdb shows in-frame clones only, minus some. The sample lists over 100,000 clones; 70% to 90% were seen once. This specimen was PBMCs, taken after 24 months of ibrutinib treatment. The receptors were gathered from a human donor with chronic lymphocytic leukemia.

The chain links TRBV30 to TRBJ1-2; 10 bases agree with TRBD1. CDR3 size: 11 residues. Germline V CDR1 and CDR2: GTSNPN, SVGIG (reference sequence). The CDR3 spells CASTGGLGYTF. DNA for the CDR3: TGTGCTTCGACAGGGGGCTTGGGCTACACCTTC.

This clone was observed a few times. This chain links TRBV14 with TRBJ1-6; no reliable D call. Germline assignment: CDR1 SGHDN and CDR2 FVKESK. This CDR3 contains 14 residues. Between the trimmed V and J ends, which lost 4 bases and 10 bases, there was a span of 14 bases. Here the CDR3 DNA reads TGTGCCAGCAGCCTTGGCGGCGGAAGGTCACCCCTCCACTTT. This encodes CASSLGGGRSPLHF.